The 17 T cell receptor beta chains below all came from one sample that was sequenced in a study of blood T cells in healthy people across ages. A sample-barcoded 5' primer and a J-beta primer mix were used in a second PCR of roughly 7 to 11 cycles. TCRdb re-analysed the 5' RACE reads in MiXCR, keeping a single row per CDR3 protein. Of some 940,000 distinct CDR3 sequences in the sample, under 35% were seen once. This sample also appeared in a second study, on T cells of mothers and their children.

Sequenced material: blood. Receptor source: a woman between 40 and 50 years old in good health.

This clonotype was picked up many times. This chain uses TRBV18 with TRBJ2-1; no clear D. Germline CDR1 KGHSH, CDR2 LQKENI. V was cut by 8 bases and J by 0 bases, with 14 bases left in between. This CDR3 comprises 15 residues. Here the CDR3 reads CASSPRPSSYNEQFF. The CDR3 coding sequence is TGTGCCAGCAGCCCTCGACCCAGCTCCTACAATGAGCAGTTCTTC.

This chain connects TRBV7-9 to TRBJ2-4; D ambiguous. V shed 5 bases and J shed 13 bases, with 15 bases lying between them. Per the germline V gene, CDR1 is SEHNR and CDR2 is FQNEAQ (reference sequence). The CDR3 totals 12 residues. The CDR3 coding sequence is TGTGCCAGCAGCGTAGTGGCTATGGACCAGTACTTC. Its translation is CASSVVAMDQYF.

In its sample, this clonotype was seen many times. The gene calls are TRBV6-1 and TRBJ2-3; D is unclear. The CDR3 contains 12 residues. Germline V lookup: CDR1 MNHNS, CDR2 SASEGT. V dropped 6 bases and J dropped 3 bases, with 7 bases sitting between them. Written as DNA, the CDR3 is TGTGCCAGCAGAGTTACAACAGATACGCAGTATTTT. Protein product: CASRVTTDTQYF.

On this clonotype itself: Its ends do not fully match the called genes, so a read error is possible. The chain combines TRBV6-6 with TRBJ2-7; 9 bases fit TRBD1. The CDR3 has 15 amino acids. Germline assignment: CDR1 MNHNY and CDR2 SVGAGI (reference sequence). CDR3: CACRSSGQGTYEQYF. CDR3 nucleotides: TGTGCCTGCAGATCGTCCGGACAGGGGACCTACGAGCAGTACTTC.

At least ten counts were recorded for this clonotype. The chain recombines TRBV12-3 or TRBV12-4 with TRBJ1-5, with TRBD1 identical over 8 bases. The CDR3 totals 15 residues. Trimming took 7 bases from V and 0 from J; bases not matched to a gene: 5. In DNA, the CDR3 is TGTGCCAGCACCAGGGACAGGAATAGCAATCAGCCCCAGCATTTT. Protein sequence: CASTRDRNSNQPQHF.

V is TRBV19 and J is TRBJ1-2; D is undetermined. Germline lookup yields CDR1 LNHDA and CDR2 SQIVND (reference sequence). The germline V and J ends were trimmed by 5 bases and 5 bases, with 15 bases remaining between them. This CDR3 spans 14 amino acids. The DNA of the CDR3 is TGTGCCAGTAGTCCCCCAGAGAGTGCTTATGGCTACACCTTC. Encoded protein: CASSPPESAYGYTF.

The table lists this clonotype with many counts. The CDR3 coding sequence is TGTGCCAGCAGTTTCGGGGGACAGGGACAGACCCAGTACTTC. It codes for CASSFGGQGQTQYF. The rearrangement uses TRBV12-3 or TRBV12-4 and TRBJ2-5; 9 nucleotides align to TRBD1. The junction had 5 bases not matched to a gene; V was cut back by 3 bases and J by 6 bases. The CDR3 is 14 amino acids.

The chain has TRBV10-3 and TRBJ1-1; D ambiguous. V was pared by 0 bases and J by 1 base, with 6 bases between. CDR3 length: 14 residues. The V gene's germline CDR1 is ENHRY and CDR2 SYGVKD. CDR3 residues: CAISESGQNTEAFF. The DNA for the CDR3 is TGTGCCATCAGTGAGTCCGGCCAGAACACTGAAGCTTTCTTT.

This clonotype was detected ten times or more. The rearrangement links TRBV28 to TRBJ2-7, with D unresolved. CDR3 length: 12 amino acids. Trimming stripped 6 bases from V and 7 bases from J, with 13 bases between. Germline V lookup: CDR1 MDHEN, CDR2 SYDVKM. CDR3 bases: TGTGCCAGCAGCCCGACACGAAGGGAGCAGTACTTC. Amino acid sequence: CASSPTRREQYF.

The chain carries TRBV24-1 and TRBJ1-2; D remains unclear. Germline CDR1 KGHDR, CDR2 SFDVKD. Trimming stripped 3 bases from V and 0 bases from J, with 7 bases between. There are 14 residues in the CDR3. CDR3 sequence reads: CATSDDRSNYGYTF. The CDR3 nucleotides read TGTGCCACCAGTGATGATCGATCTAACTATGGCTACACCTTC.

This clonotype came up a few times. J is TRBJ2-1 and V is TRBV3-1; 7 bases match TRBD2. J gave up 2 bases and V 3 bases, and 7 bases lay outside the gene matches. Per the germline V gene, CDR1 is LGHDT and CDR2 is YNNKEL (reference sequence). The CDR3 has 16 amino acids. The CDR3: CASSQGGVGAYNEQFF. DNA of the CDR3: TGTGCCAGCAGCCAGGGAGGGGTGGGGGCCTACAATGAGCAGTTCTTC.

The sample holds many counts of this clonotype. The rearrangement joins TRBV20-1 to TRBJ2-1; TRBD2 aligns across 11 bases. The CDR3 spans 17 residues. The V gene end was trimmed by 4 bases and the J gene end by 0 bases; junction bases not matched to a gene: 8. Germline lookup yields CDR1 DFQATT and CDR2 SNEGSKA (reference sequence). CDR3 region: CSATRASGGSSYNEQFF. Written as DNA, the CDR3 is TGCAGTGCTACAAGGGCTAGCGGGGGGAGCTCCTACAATGAGCAGTTCTTC.

The chain couples TRBV3-1 to TRBJ2-1; 10 bases match TRBD2. The V segment lost 1 base and the J segment 9 bases; nucleotides outside the gene matches: 6. The CDR3 sequence is 15 residues long. Germline-derived CDR1 and CDR2 are LGHDT and YNNKEL (reference sequence). The CDR3 loop is CASSQGPAGGLEQFF. Here the CDR3 DNA reads TGTGCCAGCAGCCAAGGTCCAGCGGGGGGGCTTGAGCAGTTCTTC.

This clonotype was recorded at least ten times. The CDR3 DNA follows: TGTGCCAGCAGTTACTCGAGGGGCGAAGCTTTCTTT. It translates to CASSYSRGEAFF. V usage is TRBV6-5 and J usage is TRBJ1-1, with D possibly TRBD1 on 5 matching bases. The CDR3 sequence is 12 residues long. CDR1 MNHEY and CDR2 SVGAGI come from the germline V gene. V gave up 0 bases and J gave up 8 bases, with 7 bases separating them.

This clonotype was picked up many times. The chain links TRBV12-3 or TRBV12-4 to TRBJ1-1; D call uncertain. The length of the CDR3 is 12 residues. V was shortened by 6 bases and J by 4 bases, with 9 bases between the two germline ends. The CDR3 spells CASRLLGTEAFF. DNA of the CDR3: TGTGCCAGCAGGCTACTAGGCACTGAAGCTTTCTTT.

This clonotype appeared many times. This rearrangement joins TRBV6-4 to TRBJ2-3; 8 nucleotides line up with TRBD2. Germline V gene lookup returns CDR1 MRHNA and CDR2 SNTAGT. The CDR3 is 16 amino acids. The V and J ends lost 3 bases and 2 bases, in that order; junction bases with no gene match: 7. This CDR3 is CASSETAGGSTDTQYF. The CDR3 coding sequence is TGTGCCAGCAGTGAAACTGCGGGGGGTTCCACAGATACGCAGTATTTT.

The table lists this clonotype with a few counts. The V and J genes are TRBV7-9 and TRBJ2-7; TRBD2 aligns across 12 bases. V gave up 8 bases and J gave up 3 bases; unmatched junction bases: 11. The CDR3 totals 16 residues. The V gene's germline CDR1 is SEHNR and CDR2 FQNEAQ (reference sequence). In DNA form, the CDR3 reads TGTGCCAGCGGGTACCGGACTAGCGGGGACCTCTACGAGCAGTACTTC. Residues: CASGYRTSGDLYEQYF.